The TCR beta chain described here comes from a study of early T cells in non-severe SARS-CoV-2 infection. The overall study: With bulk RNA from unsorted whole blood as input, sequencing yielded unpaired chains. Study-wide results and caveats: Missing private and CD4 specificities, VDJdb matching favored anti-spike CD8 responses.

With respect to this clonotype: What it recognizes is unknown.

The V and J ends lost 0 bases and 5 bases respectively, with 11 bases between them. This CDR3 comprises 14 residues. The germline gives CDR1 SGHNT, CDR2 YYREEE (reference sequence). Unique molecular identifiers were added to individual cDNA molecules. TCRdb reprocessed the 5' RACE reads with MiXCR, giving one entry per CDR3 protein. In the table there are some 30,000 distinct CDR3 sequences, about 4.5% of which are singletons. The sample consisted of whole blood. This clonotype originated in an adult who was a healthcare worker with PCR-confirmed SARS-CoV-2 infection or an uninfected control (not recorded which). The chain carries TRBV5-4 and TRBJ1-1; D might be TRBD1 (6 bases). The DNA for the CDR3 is TGTGCCAGCAGCTTGGAAAGGGGGGGAACTGAAGCTTTCTTT. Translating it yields CASSLERGGTEAFF.